These 2 T cell receptor beta chains share one sample of origin, sequenced in a study of cytomegalovirus exposure and HLA in healthy donors (dated by TCRdb to the late 2010s). Receptor libraries were prepared by the immunoSEQ multiplex PCR assay. For the multiplex PCR, a mixture combining 60 forward primers for TCR Vbeta segments and 13 reverse primers for TCR Jbeta segments was used. TCRdb took over this immuneACCESS table, retaining in-frame rearrangements with V and J assigned. Such tables are incomplete; in checked studies, under half of the missing clones stem from an unresolved V gene, and the remainder is unexplained. The sample records roughly 180,000 clones, roughly 10% of which are singletons. The ten largest clonotypes hold approximately 1.5% of the sample. Sequenced: PBMCs. The receptors were gathered from a woman aged 30 to 39 in good health and CMV-seropositive.

The rearrangement joins TRBV29-1 to TRBJ1-1; TRBD1 might be the D (6 bases). Per germline, CDR1 SQVTM and CDR2 ANQGSEA. V lost 7 bases and J lost 2, with 11 bases in between. This CDR3 has 12 amino acids. The CDR3 region is CSARGFNTEAFF. The CDR3 DNA follows: TGCAGCGCCAGGGGATTCAACACTGAAGCTTTCTTT.

The table lists this clone with a few counts. The chain is built from TRBV5-4 and TRBJ1-3; D is possibly TRBD1 (5 bases). CDR1 SGHNT and CDR2 YYREEE come from the germline V gene (reference sequence). The CDR3 is 16 residues long. V dropped 4 bases and J dropped 0 bases, with 14 bases sitting between them. CDR3 in amino acids: CASSHSDTISGNTIYF. The CDR3 DNA reads TGTGCCAGCAGCCATTCGGACACCATCTCTGGAAACACCATATATTTT. Supplemented by reference TRBV5-4 and TRBJ1-3, the full variable domain reads ETGVTQSPTHLIKTRGQQVTLRCSSQSGHNTVSWYQQALGQGPQFIFQYYREEENGRGNFPPRFSGLQFPNYSSELNVNALELDDSALYLCASSHSDTISGNTIYFGEGSWLTVV.